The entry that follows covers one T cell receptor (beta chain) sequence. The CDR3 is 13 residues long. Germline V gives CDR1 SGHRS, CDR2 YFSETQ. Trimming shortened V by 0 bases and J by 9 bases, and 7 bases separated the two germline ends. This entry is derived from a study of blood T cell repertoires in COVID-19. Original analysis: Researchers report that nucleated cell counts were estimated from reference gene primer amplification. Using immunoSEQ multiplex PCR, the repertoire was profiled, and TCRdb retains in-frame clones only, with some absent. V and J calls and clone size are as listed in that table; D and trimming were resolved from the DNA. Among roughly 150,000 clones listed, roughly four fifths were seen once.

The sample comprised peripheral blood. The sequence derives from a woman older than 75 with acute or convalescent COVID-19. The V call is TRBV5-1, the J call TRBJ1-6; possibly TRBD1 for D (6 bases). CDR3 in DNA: TGCGCCAGCAGCTTGGGGGACATTTCACCCCTCCACTTT. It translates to CASSLGDISPLHF.